These 29 T cell receptor beta chains were sequenced from one sample in a study of cytomegalovirus exposure and HLA in healthy donors. The PCR had 60 Vbeta and 13 Jbeta primers. This table comes from immunoSEQ multiplex PCR, and its TCRdb copy is limited to in-frame clones, with some not included. The table shows about 140,000 clones, with 70% to 85% occurring only once. The sample was PBMCs. All receptors come from a woman aged 35 to 49 in good health and CMV-seronegative.

V gene TRBV11-2 combines with J gene TRBJ2-1; 8 nucleotides agree with TRBD2. This CDR3 contains 16 residues. Germline CDR1 and CDR2: SGHAT and FQNNGV. Trimming at V came to 5 bases and at J to 4 bases, leaving 10 bases not matched to a gene. The CDR3 reads CASSPVAGGLYNEQFF. CDR3 sequence (DNA): TGTGCCAGCAGCCCAGTGGCGGGAGGTTTATACAATGAGCAGTTCTTC.

In its sample, this clone was seen a few times. CDR3 protein: CASSLLQGYPEAFF. As DNA, the CDR3 is TGTGCCAGCAGTTTACTCCAGGGGTACCCTGAAGCTTTCTTT. This chain uses TRBV27 with TRBJ1-1; D might be TRBD1 (6 bases). Germline V lookup: CDR1 MNHEY, CDR2 SMNVEV (reference sequence). The CDR3 sequence is 14 residues long. Trimming removed 2 bases from V and 6 bases from J, with 13 bases in between.

The chain employs TRBV7-9 and TRBJ1-6; the D is unclear. Germline V gene data show CDR1 as SEHNR and CDR2 as FQNEAQ (reference sequence). The CDR3 runs to 16 residues. Trimming stripped 5 bases from V and 2 bases from J, with 13 bases between. CDR3 region: CASSLEGLPYNSPLHF. Written as DNA, the CDR3 is TGTGCCAGCAGCCTCGAGGGTTTGCCCTATAATTCACCCCTCCACTTT.

This CDR3 reads CASSLNGRAEQYF. CDR3 coding DNA: TGTGCCAGCAGCCTAAACGGGAGGGCCGAGCAGTACTTC. The V and J genes are TRBV6-5 and TRBJ2-7, with 8 positions matching TRBD2. After removal of 6 bases from V and 6 bases from J, the junction contained 7 bases not matched to a gene. The CDR3 is made up of 13 amino acids. Looked up from germline, CDR1 is MNHEY and CDR2 is SVGAGI.

The V and J genes are TRBV11-1 and TRBJ2-3, with D possibly matching TRBD2 (6 bases). V dropped 1 base and J dropped 0 bases, with 14 bases sitting between them. Germline loops: CDR1 SGHAT, CDR2 FQDESV (reference sequence). The length of the CDR3 is 17 residues. The CDR3 DNA is TGTGCCAGCAGCTTAGGCCCGGGACTTACTAGCACAGATACGCAGTATTTT. The encoded protein is CASSLGPGLTSTDTQYF.

The V call is TRBV7-9, the J call TRBJ1-2, with TRBD1 matching over 7 bases. Germline loops: CDR1 SEHNR, CDR2 FQNEAQ (reference sequence). This CDR3 is built from 14 residues. Trimming removed 6 bases from V and 4 bases from J; junction bases left unmatched: 8. The CDR3 region is CASRGDSPLYGYTF. The CDR3 nucleotides are TGTGCCAGCAGGGGGGACAGCCCCCTCTATGGCTACACCTTC.

In its sample, this clone was seen once. The gene calls are TRBV7-9 and TRBJ2-5; 10 nucleotides line up with TRBD1. The CDR3 has 18 amino acids. Looked up from germline, CDR1 is SEHNR and CDR2 is FQNEAQ (reference sequence). V dropped 4 bases and J dropped 4; count of bases not matched to a gene: 15. CDR3 loop: CASSYDRGPYLSRETQYF. The CDR3 nucleotides are TGTGCCAGCAGCTACGACAGGGGGCCTTATCTTAGTCGAGAGACCCAGTACTTC.

In its sample, this clone was seen a few times. The chain uses TRBV6-1 and TRBJ1-6; D is unclear. V was pared by 7 bases and J by 9 bases, with 16 bases between. Germline lookup yields CDR1 MNHNS and CDR2 SASEGT. The CDR3 is 14 amino acids. Written as DNA, the CDR3 is TGTGCCAGCACCCCCCTAGCCGATGCTTCACCCCTCCACTTT. This translates into CASTPLADASPLHF.

This clone has just a few counts. The gene calls are TRBV5-4 and TRBJ2-3, with D perhaps matching TRBD1 (5 bases). Germline CDR1 SGHNT, CDR2 YYREEE (reference sequence). There are 13 residues in the CDR3. Trimming left V 1 base short and J 4 bases short, with 7 bases between. CDR3 residues: CASSLWGPDTQYF. Written as DNA, the CDR3 is TGTGCCAGCAGCTTGTGGGGCCCAGATACGCAGTATTTT.

The rearrangement links TRBV5-8 to TRBJ1-5; D gene uncertain. This CDR3 comprises 14 residues. Germline V CDR1 and CDR2: SGHTS, YDEGEE. V was pared by 4 bases and J by 0 bases, with 8 bases between. CDR3 protein: CASSAVHSNQPQHF. For the CDR3, the DNA is TGTGCCAGCAGCGCGGTTCATAGCAATCAGCCCCAGCATTTT.

The count of this clone is one. The J gene is TRBJ2-1, the V gene TRBV5-1; TRBD1 aligns across 9 bases. The V gene's germline CDR1 is SGHRS and CDR2 YFSETQ. This CDR3 contains 17 residues. With V trimmed by 4 bases and J by 8 bases, 16 bases remained unmatched. The CDR3 here is CASSLISLRDRVYEQFF. The CDR3 DNA follows: TGCGCCAGCAGCCTCATCTCTCTCCGGGACAGGGTCTATGAGCAGTTCTTC. Supplemented by reference TRBV5-1 and TRBJ2-1, the full variable domain reads KAGVTQTPRYLIKTRGQQVTLSCSPISGHRSVSWYQQTPGQGLQFLFEYFSETQRNKGNFPGRFSGRQFSNSRSEMNVSTLELGDSALYLCASSLISLRDRVYEQFFGPGTRLTVL.

V usage is TRBV28 and J usage is TRBJ1-4; TRBD1 is a possible D gene (6 bases). V gave up 2 bases and J gave up 7 bases, with 14 bases separating them. The length of the CDR3 is 15 residues. CDR1 and CDR2 (germline): MDHEN, SYDVKM. CDR3 coding DNA: TGTGCCAGCAGTTTAATGAGGGGGGGTGGTGAAAAACTGTTTTTT. This sequence encodes CASSLMRGGGEKLFF.

The gene calls are TRBV7-9 and TRBJ2-5; D unresolved. Trimming left V 2 bases short and J 3 bases short, with 7 bases between. This CDR3 has 13 residues. Germline V gives CDR1 SEHNR, CDR2 FQNEAQ (reference sequence). This chain's CDR3 is CASSLTREETQYF. DNA of the CDR3: TGTGCCAGCAGCTTAACTCGGGAAGAGACCCAGTACTTC.

CDR3 sequence reads: CASSLSFRGGLAGSTYEQYF. In DNA form, the CDR3 reads TGTGCCAGCAGTTTATCTTTCAGGGGAGGACTAGCGGGCTCGACCTACGAGCAGTACTTC. V and J are TRBV28 and TRBJ2-7; TRBD2 matches at 11 bases. The CDR3 contains 20 residues. The germline CDR1 and CDR2 sequences are MDHEN and SYDVKM. V lost 1 base, J lost 2 bases, and 16 bases stayed unmatched.

The chain uses TRBV5-6 and TRBJ1-2; D possibly corresponds to TRBD1 (5 bases). Trimming left V 0 bases short and J 2 bases short, with 5 bases between. The CDR3 extends over 13 amino acids. Germline V gene sequence: CDR1 SGHDT, CDR2 YYEEEE. This CDR3 reads CASSLGQNYGYTF. The CDR3 DNA follows: TGTGCCAGCAGCTTGGGACAGAACTATGGCTACACCTTC.

This sequence joins TRBV7-2 and TRBJ2-3; 10 bases are a match to TRBD2. There are 19 residues in the CDR3. Germline loops: CDR1 SGHTA, CDR2 FQGNSA. After removal of 1 base from V and 2 bases from J, the junction contained 12 bases not matched to a gene. CDR3 in amino acids: CASSLVVGIAGGATDTQYF. The CDR3 nucleotides read TGTGCCAGCAGCTTAGTGGTGGGGATAGCGGGGGGAGCCACAGATACGCAGTATTTT.

The sample holds one count of this clone. This chain connects TRBV6-1 to TRBJ2-7; 9 nucleotides align to TRBD1. The CDR3 loop spans 12 amino acids. V gave up 11 bases and J gave up 4 bases; unmatched junction bases: 6. Per the germline V gene, CDR1 is MNHNS and CDR2 is SASEGT. CDR3 protein: CAARDRVYEQYF. The CDR3 DNA reads TGTGCCGCCCGGGACAGGGTTTACGAGCAGTACTTC.

This clone was detected once. This rearrangement joins TRBV5-1 to TRBJ2-7; tentatively, D is TRBD1 (6 bases). Germline CDR1 SGHRS, CDR2 YFSETQ. This CDR3 is built from 13 residues. The V end was cut by 0 bases, the J end by 7 bases, with 11 bases between. CDR3 region: CASSLVGAQEQYF. In nucleotides, the CDR3 is TGCGCCAGCAGCTTGGTGGGGGCGCAGGAGCAGTACTTC.

The chain uses TRBV28 and TRBJ1-2; no reliable D call. Germline V lookup: CDR1 MDHEN, CDR2 SYDVKM. With 8 bases removed from V and 5 bases from J, the gap between germline ends came to 12 bases. This CDR3 spans 12 amino acids. The CDR3 bases are TGTGCCAGCCTCCATACAGCATATGGCTACACCTTC. Encoded protein: CASLHTAYGYTF.

In regard to this clone: An end of the junction does not agree with germline; a read error may underlie this. This specimen includes other DNA sequences encoding the same CDR3. The chain links TRBV5-1 to TRBJ1-1; D gene ambiguous. Germline lookup yields CDR1 SGHRS and CDR2 YFSETQ. This CDR3 region has 12 residues. The chain's CDR3 is CASSSQNTEAFF. CDR3 DNA sequence: TGTGCCAGCAGCTCACAGAACACTGAAGCTTTCTTT.

V and J are TRBV19 and TRBJ1-5; 8 bases line up with TRBD1. V lost 1 base, J lost 5 bases, and 7 bases stayed unmatched. There are 16 residues in the CDR3. Germline V gives CDR1 LNHDA, CDR2 SQIVND (reference sequence). This chain's CDR3 is CASSIVRGQRDQPQHF. In DNA, the CDR3 is TGTGCCAGTAGTATAGTCAGGGGGCAAAGGGATCAGCCCCAGCATTTT.

The chain combines TRBV10-3 with TRBJ2-7; 11 bases are shared with TRBD2. Germline lookup yields CDR1 ENHRY and CDR2 SYGVKD. The V and J ends lost 6 bases and 5 bases, in that order; junction bases with no gene match: 9. CDR3 length: 15 amino acids. The CDR3 nucleotides are TGTGCCATCAGCCGAGAATTTAGCGGGAGGGACGAGCAGTACTTC. Protein sequence: CAISREFSGRDEQYF.

V is TRBV7-9 and J is TRBJ2-1, with TRBD1 identical over 8 bases. This CDR3 region has 15 residues. Per germline, CDR1 SEHNR and CDR2 FQNEAQ (reference sequence). V was clipped by 4 bases and J by 5 bases; unmatched bases: 7. The CDR3 sequence is CASSSQGAVDNEQFF. For the CDR3, the DNA is TGTGCCAGCAGCTCCCAGGGGGCTGTCGACAATGAGCAGTTCTTC.

This clone showed up just once. The V call is TRBV6-6, the J call TRBJ2-1; no clear D gene. Germline loops: CDR1 MNHNY, CDR2 SVGAGI (reference sequence). V was shortened by 4 bases and J by 8 bases, with 18 bases between the two germline ends. The CDR3 is made up of 15 amino acids. This chain's CDR3 is CASSSLNHRVDEQFF. The CDR3 nucleotides are TGTGCCAGCAGTTCCCTAAATCATAGAGTCGATGAGCAGTTCTTC.

V usage is TRBV2 and J usage is TRBJ1-2, with TRBD1 matching over 8 bases. This CDR3 spans 13 amino acids. The germline CDR1 and CDR2 sequences are SNHLY and FYNNEI. V trimming: 7 bases; J trimming: 3 bases; junction bases outside the gene matches: 4. The CDR3 reads CASTAGGYYGYTF. Written as DNA, the CDR3 is TGTGCCAGCACCGCAGGGGGCTACTATGGCTACACCTTC.

In this sample, this clone turned up a few times. The chain joins TRBV28 to TRBJ2-3; tentatively, D is TRBD2 (6 bases). Germline-derived CDR1 and CDR2 are MDHEN and SYDVKM. Trimming took off 7 bases at V and 7 bases at J, with 21 bases between the two ends. The CDR3 consists of 15 residues. This CDR3 is CASIGAGTVGNTQYF. CDR3 in DNA: TGTGCCAGCATAGGGGCGGGAACGGTGGGAAATACGCAGTATTTT.

The V call is TRBV15, the J call TRBJ2-1, with 7 nucleotides matching TRBD1. The CDR3 runs 14 residues. Germline CDR1 LNHNV, CDR2 YYDKDF (reference sequence). V dropped 4 bases and J dropped 5; count of bases not matched to a gene: 5. CDR3 sequence: CATSKGTANNEQFF. The CDR3 DNA follows: TGTGCCACCAGCAAGGGGACAGCAAACAATGAGCAGTTCTTC.

The chain is built from TRBV2 and TRBJ1-2; 8 bases fit TRBD1. The CDR3 is 14 residues long. The trim removed 4 bases at V and 6 bases at J, leaving 7 bases unmatched. CDR1 is SNHLY, CDR2 FYNNEI, per germline. The CDR3 bases are TGTGCCAGCAGTGCGTCAGGGGGCTCCAATGGCTACACCTTC. Protein sequence: CASSASGGSNGYTF.

The J gene is TRBJ2-6, the V gene TRBV28, with D perhaps TRBD1 (6 bases). The CDR3 is 19 residues long. The V gene's germline CDR1 is MDHEN and CDR2 SYDVKM. Deletions cut 4 bases from V and 3 bases from J, with 22 bases between. CDR3 DNA: TGTGCCAGCAGTTCCATACCGGGACAAAGAACGCGTGGGGCCAACGTCCTGACTTTC. Protein sequence: CASSSIPGQRTRGANVLTF.